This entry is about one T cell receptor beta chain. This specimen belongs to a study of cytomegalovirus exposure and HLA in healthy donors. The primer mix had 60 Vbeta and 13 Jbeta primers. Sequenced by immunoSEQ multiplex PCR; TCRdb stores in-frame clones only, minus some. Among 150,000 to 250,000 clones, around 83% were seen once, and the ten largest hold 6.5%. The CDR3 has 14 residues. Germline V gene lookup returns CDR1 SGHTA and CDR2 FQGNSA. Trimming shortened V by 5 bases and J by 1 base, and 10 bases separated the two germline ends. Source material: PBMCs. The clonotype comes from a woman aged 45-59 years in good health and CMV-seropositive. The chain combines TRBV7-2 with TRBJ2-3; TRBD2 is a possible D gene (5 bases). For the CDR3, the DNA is TGTGCCAGCAGCGTCTCGAGGGGCACAGATACGCAGTATTTT. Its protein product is CASSVSRGTDTQYF. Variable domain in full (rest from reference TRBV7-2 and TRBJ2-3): GAGVSQSPSNKVTEKGKDVELRCDPISGHTALYWYRQSLGQGLEFLIYFQGNSAPDKSGLPSDRFSAERTGGSVSTLTIQRTQQEDSAVYLCASSVSRGTDTQYFGPGTRLTVL.